Described below is a single TCR beta chain sequence and its context. A read error is possible here, since a much larger clone lies one base away. This sample is part of a study of molecular identifiers for immune sequencing clone quantification. Each CDR3 protein gets one entry after TCRdb re-called the PCR reads with MiXCR. This table has some 680,000 distinct CDR3 sequences, approximately 24% appearing once. The sample was naive CD8+ T cells from blood, with Jurkat cell RNA spiked in. Specified subset: FACS-sorted CD8+CD4-CCR7+CD45RA+ naive T cells. This TCR was sampled from a human donor in good health. Some libraries in this study had Jurkat cell RNA spiked in.

The CDR3 nucleotides read TGTGCCACCAGCAGTGGTACGGGTACGCAGTATTTT. Translation gives CATSSGTGTQYF. This chain uses TRBV24-1 with TRBJ2-3; D not certain. Germline V gene lookup returns CDR1 KGHDR and CDR2 SFDVKD. The CDR3 spans 12 residues. V lost 7 bases and J lost 8, with 12 bases in between.